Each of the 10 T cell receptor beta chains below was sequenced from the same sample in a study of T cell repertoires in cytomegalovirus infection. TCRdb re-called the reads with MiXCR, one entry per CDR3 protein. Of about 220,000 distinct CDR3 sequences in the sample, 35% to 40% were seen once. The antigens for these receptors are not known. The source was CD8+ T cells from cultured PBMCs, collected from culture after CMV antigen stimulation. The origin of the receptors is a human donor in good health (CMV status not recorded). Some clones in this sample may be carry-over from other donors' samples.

The CDR3 bases are TGTGCCAGCAGAAAGCAGGGAGTTGGAACTGAAGCTTTCTTT. Its translation is CASRKQGVGTEAFF. The chain is built from TRBV5-4 and TRBJ1-1; D possibly corresponds to TRBD1 (5 bases). Germline-derived CDR1 and CDR2 are SGHNT and YYREEE (reference sequence). V was trimmed by 5 bases and J by 5 bases, leaving 16 bases between them. The CDR3 is 14 amino acids.

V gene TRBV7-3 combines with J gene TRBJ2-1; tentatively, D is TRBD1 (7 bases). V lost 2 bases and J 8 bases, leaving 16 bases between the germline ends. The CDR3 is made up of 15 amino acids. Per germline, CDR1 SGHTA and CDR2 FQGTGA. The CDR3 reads CASSLHGGQGDEQFF. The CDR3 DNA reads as TGTGCCAGCAGCTTACACGGGGGCCAGGGGGATGAGCAGTTCTTC.

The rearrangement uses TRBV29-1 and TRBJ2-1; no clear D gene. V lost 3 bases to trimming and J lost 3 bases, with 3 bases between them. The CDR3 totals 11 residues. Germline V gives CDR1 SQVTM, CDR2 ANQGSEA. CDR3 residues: CSVEFYNEQFF. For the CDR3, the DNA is TGCAGCGTTGAGTTCTACAATGAGCAGTTCTTC.

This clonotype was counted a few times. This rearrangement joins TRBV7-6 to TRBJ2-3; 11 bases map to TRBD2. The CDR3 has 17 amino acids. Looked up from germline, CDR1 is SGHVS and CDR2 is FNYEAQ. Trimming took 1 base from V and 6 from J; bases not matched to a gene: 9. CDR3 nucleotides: TGTGCCAGCAGCTTAGGCCCCGGGACTAGCGGATCGGATACGCAGTATTTT. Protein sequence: CASSLGPGTSGSDTQYF.

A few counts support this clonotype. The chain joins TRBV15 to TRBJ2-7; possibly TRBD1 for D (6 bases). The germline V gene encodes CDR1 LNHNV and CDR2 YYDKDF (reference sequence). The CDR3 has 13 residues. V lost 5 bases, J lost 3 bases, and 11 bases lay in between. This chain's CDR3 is CATSPGHFYEQYF. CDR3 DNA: TGTGCCACCAGCCCGGGACACTTCTACGAGCAGTACTTC.

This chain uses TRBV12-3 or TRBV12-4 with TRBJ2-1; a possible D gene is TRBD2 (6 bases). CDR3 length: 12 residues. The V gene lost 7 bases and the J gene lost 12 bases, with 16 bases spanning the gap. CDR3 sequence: CASMGLAIGQFF. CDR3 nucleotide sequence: TGTGCCAGCATGGGACTTGCGATTGGGCAGTTCTTC.

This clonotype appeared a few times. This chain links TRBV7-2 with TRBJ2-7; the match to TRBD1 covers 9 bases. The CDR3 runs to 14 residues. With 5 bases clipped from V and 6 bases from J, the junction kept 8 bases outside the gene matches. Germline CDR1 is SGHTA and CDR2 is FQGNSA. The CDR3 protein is CASSTGQGIGEQYF. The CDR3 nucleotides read TGTGCCAGCAGCACGGGACAGGGTATCGGCGAGCAGTACTTC.

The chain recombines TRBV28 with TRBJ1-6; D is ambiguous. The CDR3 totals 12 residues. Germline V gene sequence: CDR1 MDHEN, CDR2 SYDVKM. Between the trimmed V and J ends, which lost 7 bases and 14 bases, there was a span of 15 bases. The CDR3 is CASMGGPGTLHF. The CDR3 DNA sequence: TGTGCCAGCATGGGCGGCCCGGGTACCCTCCACTTT.

The DNA of the CDR3 is TGTGCCAGCAGCCCAGGTGGGGAAGCCTACAATGAGCAGTTCTTC. Amino acid sequence: CASSPGGEAYNEQFF. The rearrangement joins TRBV7-2 to TRBJ2-1; the D is unclear. Germline V gives CDR1 SGHTA, CDR2 FQGNSA. V shed 5 bases and J shed 2 bases, with 13 bases lying between them. This CDR3 contains 15 residues.

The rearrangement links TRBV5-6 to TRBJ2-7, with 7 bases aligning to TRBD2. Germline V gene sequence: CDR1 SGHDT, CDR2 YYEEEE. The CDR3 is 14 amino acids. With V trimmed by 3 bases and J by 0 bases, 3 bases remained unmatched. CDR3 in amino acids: CASSSGLLSYEQYF. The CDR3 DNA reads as TGTGCCAGCAGCTCGGGACTACTCTCCTACGAGCAGTACTTC. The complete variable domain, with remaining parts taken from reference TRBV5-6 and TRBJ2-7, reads DAGVTQSPTHLIKTRGQQVTLRCSPKSGHDTVSWYQQALGQGPQFIFQYYEEEERQRGNFPDRFSGHQFPNYSSELNVNALLLGDSALYLCASSSGLLSYEQYFGPGTRLTVT.